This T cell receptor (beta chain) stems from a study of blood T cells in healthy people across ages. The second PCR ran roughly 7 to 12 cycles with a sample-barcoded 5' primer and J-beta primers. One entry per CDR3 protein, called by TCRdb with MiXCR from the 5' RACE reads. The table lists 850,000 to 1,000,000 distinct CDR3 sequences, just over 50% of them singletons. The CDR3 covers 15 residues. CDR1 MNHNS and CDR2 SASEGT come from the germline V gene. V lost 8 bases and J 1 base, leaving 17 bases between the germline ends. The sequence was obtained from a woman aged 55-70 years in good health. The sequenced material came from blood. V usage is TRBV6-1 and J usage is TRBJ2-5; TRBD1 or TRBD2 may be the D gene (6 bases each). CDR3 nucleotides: TGTGCCAGCTCGAAAGGGGGGCTCCCCCAAGAGACCCAGTACTTC. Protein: CASSKGGLPQETQYF.